The T cell receptor beta chain under discussion was sequenced for a study of blood T cells in healthy people across ages. The CDR3 loop spans 15 amino acids. Germline V lookup: CDR1 LGHDT, CDR2 YNNKEL (reference sequence). The study's findings and limits: The donors' CMV status was not determined, possibly confounding changes in expanded clonotypes. Per million T cells, TCR beta diversity dropped about linearly as age rose. Higher naive T cell percentage went strongly together with higher TCR beta diversity.

Using a J-beta primer mix together with a sample-barcoded 5' primer, a second PCR was run for roughly 6 to 12 cycles. Using its own MiXCR run on the 5' RACE reads, TCRdb lists one record per CDR3 protein. Among around 1,500,000 distinct CDR3 sequences, roughly 27% were seen once, and the ten largest hold 7.7%. Concerning this clonotype itself: The target antigen is unknown.

Each sample had at least 6.5 million PBMCs isolated. Specimen: blood. This TCR was sampled from a woman aged 30 to 39 in good health. The chain carries TRBV3-1 and TRBJ1-5, with D uncertain. The J call may be faulty, since TRBJ2-3 better matches the DNA end. CDR3 protein: CASSRSGGSNQPQYF. The CDR3 DNA is TGTGCCAGCAGCCGGTCGGGTGGCAGCAATCAGCCCCAGTATTTT.